Listed below are T cell receptor beta chains from one sample, sequenced in a study of blood T cells in healthy people across ages. TCRdb reanalysed the 5' RACE reads using MiXCR and keeps one entry per CDR3 protein. The sample consists of about 640,000 distinct CDR3 sequences, around two fifths of them appearing once. The sequencing sample was made of blood. Receptors originate from a man aged 80 or over in good health. Both conserved end residues are part of each CDR3. Each record gives: J gene, D gene, V gene, clone size, CDR3 DNA, CDR3 protein. A D gene is named only where the DNA matches it firmly. Clone size appears in some rows only: once, few, many, or a class for an expanded clone.

TRBJ1-6,.,TRBV27,few,TGTGCCAGCCTCCGGGACAACAATTCACCCCTCCACTTT,CASLRDNNSPLHF
TRBJ2-1,.,TRBV5-5,.,TGTGCCAGCAGCGTATCCCCCTTATACAATGAGCAGTTCTTC,CASSVSPLYNEQFF
TRBJ2-5,.,TRBV9,.,TGTGCCAGCAGCGCCTCAGTAGGGGCAGGGGCAACGGAGACCCAGTACTTC,CASSASVGAGATETQYF
TRBJ2-7,TRBD2,TRBV20-1,.,TGCAGTGCCCAGGGACGAGCGGGAGGGATCGAGCAGTACTTC,CSAQGRAGGIEQYF
TRBJ2-5,.,TRBV5-1,.,TGCGCCAGCAGCTCCGCCCCGGGAACGGGCGAGACACAGTACTTC,CASSSAPGTGETQYF
TRBJ2-5,.,TRBV6-2/TRBV6-3,.,TGTGCCAGCAAACCGAACAGGATACAAGAGACCCAGTACTTC,CASKPNRIQETQYF
TRBJ2-5,TRBD2,TRBV6-5,few,TGTGCCAGCAGTTACTCTGGGACTAGTGACGAGACCCAGTACTTC,CASSYSGTSDETQYF
TRBJ2-4,TRBD2,TRBV6-2/TRBV6-3,.,TGTGCCAGCAGTTACTCGTGGCGGGAGGTGAAAAACATTCAGTACTTC,CASSYSWREVKNIQYF
TRBJ1-6,TRBD1,TRBV28,.,TGTGCCAGCAGTACCGCCGGGACAGGGAGTTCACCCCTCCACTTT,CASSTAGTGSSPLHF
TRBJ2-5,.,TRBV28,few,TGTGCCAGCAGTTTTCCACGAGGGACCACAAGGGAGACCCAGTACTTC,CASSFPRGTTRETQYF
TRBJ1-6,.,TRBV20-1,.,TGCAGTGCTAGAGCGGAAGGATTGGCCCTCCACTTT,CSARAEGLALHF
TRBJ2-1,TRBD2,TRBV4-2,many,TGTGCCAGCAGCCAACCAGCGGGAGGAGGGAAGAATGAGCAGTTCTTC,CASSQPAGGGKNEQFF
TRBJ1-2,TRBD1,TRBV11-2,few,TGTGCCAGCAGCCCCGGGACAGGGGCGTGGGGCTACACCTTC,CASSPGTGAWGYTF
TRBJ2-7,.,TRBV6-5,.,TGTGCCCGATCCGGGGGCTCCTACGAGCAGTGCTTC,CARSGGSYEQCF
TRBJ2-1,.,TRBV7-2,.,TGTGCCAGCAGCCTTAGCGCGGACCAGCAGTTCTTC,CASSLSADQQFF
TRBJ2-1,.,TRBV7-2,.,TGTGCCAGCAGCTTAGGGTTCGTGGGGGGCGCCTACAATGAGCAGTTCTTC,CASSLGFVGGAYNEQFF
TRBJ2-7,TRBD2,TRBV20-1,.,TGCAGTGCTCTAAGCGGGGGAACCTACAATGAGCAGTACTTC,CSALSGGTYNEQYF
TRBJ2-3,.,TRBV6-2/TRBV6-3,.,TGTGCCAGCAGAACAGGGACAACAGATACGCAGTATTTT,CASRTGTTDTQYF
TRBJ2-2,TRBD2,TRBV5-1,.,TGCGCCAGCACCAGCAGGGAGGGCACCGGGGAGCTGTTTTTT,CASTSREGTGELFF
TRBJ2-7,TRBD2,TRBV29-1,few,TGCAGTGTTGCGACTAGCGGGAGGGGTAATGAGCAGTACTTC,CSVATSGRGNEQYF
TRBJ2-2,.,TRBV6-2/TRBV6-3,.,TGTGCCAGCAATCTGACACCAGCGAACACCGGGGAGCTGTTTTTT,CASNLTPANTGELFF
TRBJ2-1,.,TRBV4-2,.,TGTGCCAGCAGCCAAGATCACAACGGAGATGAGCAGTTCTTC,CASSQDHNGDEQFF
TRBJ1-4,.,TRBV20-1,.,TGCAGTGCTGTCCTTCCCGGGGGGAATAGAAAACTGTTTTTT,CSAVLPGGNRKLFF
TRBJ1-6,TRBD1,TRBV9,few,TGTGCCAGCAGCGCGGGGACAGGGGGGAATTCACCCCTCCACTTT,CASSAGTGGNSPLHF
TRBJ2-7,TRBD2,TRBV20-1,once,TGCAGTACACCCACCGGGACTAGCTCCTACAATGAGCAGTACTTC,CSTPTGTSSYNEQYF
TRBJ2-7,TRBD2,TRBV9,.,TGTGCCAGCAGCGTAGGACTAGCGGAAACCTACGAGCAGTACTTC,CASSVGLAETYEQYF
TRBJ2-3,.,TRBV20-1,few,TGCAGTGCCAAGGGGGGGGCGGCCCCCCCAGATACGCAGTATTTT,CSAKGGAAPPDTQYF
TRBJ1-1,.,TRBV29-1,.,TGCAGCGTTCTGGGGTTCCCTGAAGCTTTCTTT,CSVLGFPEAFF
TRBJ2-7,.,TRBV3-1,few,TGTGCCAGCAGCCAAATAAAAGTCCACTACGAGCAGTACTTC,CASSQIKVHYEQYF
TRBJ2-4,.,TRBV21-1,.,TGTGCCAGCAGCCGTGAGGCGCAGCGTGTAGCCAAAAACATTCAGTACTTC,CASSREAQRVAKNIQYF
TRBJ2-5,TRBD2,TRBV29-1,many,TGCAGCGTTCAATCGGGGGGGGGCGGGGAGACCCAGTACTTC,CSVQSGGGGETQYF
TRBJ2-5,.,TRBV2,.,TGTGCCAGCAGTGAAACAGTCGAAGGGACCCAGTACTTC,CASSETVEGTQYF
TRBJ2-5,TRBD1,TRBV7-2,.,TGTGCCAGCAGTCAAGGACAGGGGTGGCAGACCCAGTACTTC,CASSQGQGWQTQYF
TRBJ2-7,.,TRBV12-3/TRBV12-4,many,TGTGCCAGCAGTTTAAGGAGGGTATACGAGCAGTACTTC,CASSLRRVYEQYF
TRBJ1-1,.,TRBV6-1,.,TGTGCCAGCAGAGAGAAGGGGGGGCGGACTGAAGCTTTCTTT,CASREKGGRTEAFF
TRBJ2-7,TRBD1,TRBV15,few,TGTGCCACCAGCAGGGTGCAGGGGGCCGTCGAGCAGTACTTC,CATSRVQGAVEQYF
TRBJ2-7,.,TRBV14,.,TGTGCCAGCAGCCAAGGAACACCACCCTACGAGCAGTACTTC,CASSQGTPPYEQYF
TRBJ1-2,TRBD1,TRBV20-1,.,TGCAGTGCTACCCGTGAAGGGGGCGCTTGGTATGGCTACACCTTC,CSATREGGAWYGYTF
TRBJ2-5,.,TRBV18,.,TGTGCCAGCTCACCAACGCAGGGGAAAGAGACCCAGTACTTC,CASSPTQGKETQYF
TRBJ2-3,.,TRBV7-9,many,TGTGCCAGCGACGGAGGGGAGAACAAAGATACGCAGTATTTT,CASDGGENKDTQYF
TRBJ2-1,TRBD2,TRBV20-1,few,TGCAGTGCTCGAGGACTAGCCGAGGTATACAATGAGCAGTTCTTC,CSARGLAEVYNEQFF
TRBJ1-1,.,TRBV4-3,few,TGCGCCAGCAGCCAAGATCTAAGGGGAGGGACTGAAGCTTTCTTT,CASSQDLRGGTEAFF
TRBJ1-5,.,TRBV7-8,.,TGTGCCAGCAGCTTAGGGACAGCTTCGGATCAGCCCCAGCATTTT,CASSLGTASDQPQHF
TRBJ2-7,TRBD2,TRBV20-1,few,TGCAGTGCTAGAGGTGGACTAGGCTCCTCCTACGAGCAGTACTTC,CSARGGLGSSYEQYF
TRBJ2-3,TRBD1,TRBV6-2/TRBV6-3,.,TGTGCCAGCAGTCCCGGGACAGGGGCTCTCACAGATACGCAGTATTTT,CASSPGTGALTDTQYF